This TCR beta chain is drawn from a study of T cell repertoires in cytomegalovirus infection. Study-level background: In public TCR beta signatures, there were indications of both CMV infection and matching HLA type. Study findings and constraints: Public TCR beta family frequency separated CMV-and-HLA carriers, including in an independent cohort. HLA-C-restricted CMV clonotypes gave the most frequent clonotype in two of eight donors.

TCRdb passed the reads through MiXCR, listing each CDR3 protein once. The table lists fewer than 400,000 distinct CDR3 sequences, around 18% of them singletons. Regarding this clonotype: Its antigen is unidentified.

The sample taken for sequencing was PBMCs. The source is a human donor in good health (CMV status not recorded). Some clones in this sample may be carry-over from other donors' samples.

This CDR3 reads CASSYSIGVNEQFF. In DNA form, the CDR3 reads TGTGCCAGCAGTTACTCGATCGGAGTGAATGAGCAGTTCTTC. This chain connects TRBV6-2 or TRBV6-3 to TRBJ2-1; no clear D gene. Trimming shortened V by 0 bases and J by 7 bases, and 10 bases separated the two germline ends. Germline V gives CDR1 MNHEY, CDR2 SVGEGT. This CDR3 region has 14 residues.